Listed here are 10 T cell receptor beta chains from one sample, sequenced in a study of blood T cell repertoires in COVID-19. Here immunoSEQ multiplex PCR was the method, and the copy in TCRdb shows in-frame clones only, minus some. The table includes more than 150,000 clones, around 82% detected once. Material: peripheral blood. The origin of the receptors is a woman older than 75 with acute or convalescent COVID-19.

The CDR3 reads CASSLRGQGSDEAFF. The CDR3 nucleotides read TGTGCCAGCAGCTTACGTGGACAGGGATCGGATGAAGCTTTCTTT. V gene TRBV11-1 combines with J gene TRBJ1-1; 8 bases align to TRBD1. This CDR3 is built from 15 residues. The V and J ends lost 2 bases and 7 bases, in that order; junction bases with no gene match: 9. CDR1 and CDR2 (germline): SGHAT, FQDESV (reference sequence).

This chain links TRBV4-1 with TRBJ2-7; 7 positions agree with TRBD1. With 3 bases clipped from V and 0 bases from J, the junction kept 8 bases outside the gene matches. The CDR3 totals 16 residues. Germline V gives CDR1 MGHRA, CDR2 YSYEKL. In nucleotides, the CDR3 is TGCGCCAGCAGCCAGGGTCCTCACAGGGGCTCCTACGAGCAGTACTTC. Its translation: CASSQGPHRGSYEQYF.

The DNA of the CDR3 is TGTGCCAGCAGCTTTAGCGGGTGGGGCCAAGAGACCCAGTACTTC. Its translation is CASSFSGWGQETQYF. V usage is TRBV5-4 and J usage is TRBJ2-5, with 7 bases lining up with TRBD2. Trimming took 2 bases from V and 1 from J; bases not matched to a gene: 5. This CDR3 is built from 15 residues. CDR1 and CDR2 from the germline V gene are SGHNT and YYREEE (reference sequence). Based on the CDR3 plus reference TRBV5-4 and TRBJ2-5, the full variable domain is ETGVTQSPTHLIKTRGQQVTLRCSSQSGHNTVSWYQQALGQGPQFIFQYYREEENGRGNFPPRFSGLQFPNYSSELNVNALELDDSALYLCASSFSGWGQETQYFGPGTRLLVL.

CDR3 coding DNA: TGTGCCAGCAGCCCTGGAGGACGCGAGCAGTACTTC. Protein sequence: CASSPGGREQYF. This sequence joins TRBV7-2 and TRBJ2-7, with D maybe TRBD2 (5 bases). Deletions cut 5 bases from V and 6 bases from J, with 11 bases between. The germline CDR1 and CDR2 sequences are SGHTA and FQGNSA. The CDR3 consists of 12 residues.

V usage is TRBV6-5 and J usage is TRBJ2-7; the match to TRBD1 covers 10 bases. Germline CDR1 reads MNHEY; CDR2 reads SVGAGI. After removal of 4 bases from V and 7 bases from J, the junction contained 13 bases not matched to a gene. The CDR3 is 16 amino acids. CDR3 protein: CASSFAWTGGFGEQYF. The CDR3, as DNA: TGTGCCAGCAGTTTTGCCTGGACAGGGGGGTTTGGAGAGCAGTACTTC.

The J gene is TRBJ2-3, the V gene TRBV9, with D possibly TRBD1 on 6 matching bases. The CDR3 has 15 residues. V was pared by 0 bases and J by 0 bases, with 8 bases between. Germline V CDR1 and CDR2: SGDLS, YYNGEE. The CDR3 coding sequence is TGTGCCAGCAGCGTAGAGGGACATAGCACAGATACGCAGTATTTT. Translating it yields CASSVEGHSTDTQYF. Looking up the rest from reference TRBV9 and TRBJ2-3 gives the full variable domain: DSGVTQTPKHLITATGQRVTLRCSPRSGDLSVYWYQQSLDQGLQFLIQYYNGEERAKGNILERFSAQQFPDLHSELNLSSLELGDSALYFCASSVEGHSTDTQYFGPGTRLTVL.

This chain uses TRBV6-2 or TRBV6-3 with TRBJ1-2; D is unresolved. Per the germline V gene, CDR1 is MNHEY and CDR2 is SVGEGT. Trimming pared 6 bases from V and 5 bases from J, leaving 7 bases between. This CDR3 region has 11 residues. As DNA, the CDR3 is TGTGCCAGCAGCACAAATTATGGCTACACCTTC. Protein product: CASSTNYGYTF.

This sequence joins TRBV24-1 and TRBJ2-5, with 9 positions matching TRBD2. The V gene's germline CDR1 is KGHDR and CDR2 SFDVKD. The V and J ends lost 4 bases and 5 bases, in that order; junction bases with no gene match: 10. This CDR3 contains 16 residues. The CDR3 nucleotides are TGTGCCACCAGTGACCTAAGGGGCGGGGGGGCTGAGACCCAGTACTTC. It codes for CATSDLRGGGAETQYF.

V is TRBV27 and J is TRBJ1-5; weak D call: TRBD1 (5 bases). V was clipped by 2 bases and J by 2 bases, with 7 bases between them. The CDR3 extends over 14 amino acids. From germline, CDR1 is MNHEY and CDR2 SMNVEV (reference sequence). The CDR3 is CASSLRGGNQPQHF. The CDR3 region has the DNA TGTGCCAGCAGTTTAAGGGGTGGCAATCAGCCCCAGCATTTT.

J is TRBJ2-3 and V is TRBV7-2, with 12 nucleotides matching TRBD1. The V gene end was trimmed by 6 bases and the J gene end by 6 bases; junction bases not matched to a gene: 7. CDR1 is SGHTA and CDR2 is FQGNSA in the germline V gene. The CDR3 has 15 residues. The CDR3 loop reads CASRDGTGGSDTQYF. CDR3 in DNA: TGTGCCAGCAGGGACGGGACAGGGGGCTCGGATACGCAGTATTTT.